Listed here are 2 T cell receptor beta chains from one sample, sequenced in a study of graft-versus-host responses after intestinal transplantation (dated by TCRdb to about 2021). To prepare the library, the immunoSEQ multiplex PCR assay was applied. The table was pulled from immuneACCESS by TCRdb, which kept in-frame rearrangements only. Such tables lose some clones; where checked, under half of the loss comes from unresolved V genes, and the rest has no known cause. This sample has about 6,800 clones in its table, and around 26% of those were observed once. Of the sample, about 5% is held by the ten largest clones. The sample's time point label, decoded: cells obtained before transplantation from donor or recipient. The sample in question was alloreactive CD4+ T cells from a mixed lymphocyte reaction culture, obtained before intestinal transplant. The sample's cell subset or site label is to be understood as: CFSE-low proliferating T cells sorted from approximately six-day pre-transplant mixed lymphocyte reaction (GvH or HvG direction). Receptors were obtained from a human patient who received an intestinal transplant.

This clone has more than one count but fewer than ten. V usage is TRBV6-6 and J usage is TRBJ1-3; tentatively, D is TRBD1 (6 bases). Germline V CDR1 and CDR2: MNHNY, SVGAGI (reference sequence). Trimming pared 5 bases from V and 4 bases from J, leaving 9 bases between. The CDR3 is 13 amino acids. This CDR3 reads CASSQGPGNTIYF. The CDR3 nucleotides read TGTGCCAGCAGTCAGGGGCCAGGAAACACCATATATTTT.

The chain couples TRBV7-9 to TRBJ2-7, with D possibly being TRBD2 (7 bases). The CDR3 has 18 residues. Germline CDR1 is SEHNR and CDR2 is FQNEAQ (reference sequence). Trimming shortened V by 5 bases and J by 3 bases, and 26 bases separated the two germline ends. CDR3 region: CASSHLRGGGQGIYEQYF. CDR3 DNA sequence: TGTGCCAGCAGCCACCTTAGGGGGGGCGGTCAAGGAATCTACGAGCAGTACTTC.